In this sample, the clone carrying this TCR beta chain turned up a few times. Its antigen is currently unknown. Germline lookup yields CDR1 SGDLS and CDR2 YYNGEE. This CDR3 has 15 amino acids. Trimming pared 2 bases from V and 1 base from J, leaving 10 bases between. Amplified TCR beta CDR3 regions derived from RNA transcripts. When the TCR CDR3 underwent first-round RT-PCR, the HTBI primer set was used. TCRdb independently ran MiXCR on the multiplex PCR reads; one entry per CDR3 protein. The table records some 570,000 distinct CDR3 sequences, approximately 14% of them present only once. Diagnoses were established using clinical symptoms, serum thyroxine and TRAb, thyroid ultrasound and orbital computed tomography. This sample is drawn from a study of T cells in Graves' hyperthyroidism and ophthalmopathy. Notes on the study in general: Blood samples included most of the expanded thyroid clonotypes exceeding 0.001.

What was sequenced was blood. The clonotype comes from a woman aged 18-29 years with Graves' ophthalmopathy. This chain links TRBV9 with TRBJ1-3; no reliable D call. As DNA, the CDR3 is TGTGCCAGCAGCGTCGAGGGTATTTCTGGAAACACCATATATTTT. It yields the protein CASSVEGISGNTIYF.